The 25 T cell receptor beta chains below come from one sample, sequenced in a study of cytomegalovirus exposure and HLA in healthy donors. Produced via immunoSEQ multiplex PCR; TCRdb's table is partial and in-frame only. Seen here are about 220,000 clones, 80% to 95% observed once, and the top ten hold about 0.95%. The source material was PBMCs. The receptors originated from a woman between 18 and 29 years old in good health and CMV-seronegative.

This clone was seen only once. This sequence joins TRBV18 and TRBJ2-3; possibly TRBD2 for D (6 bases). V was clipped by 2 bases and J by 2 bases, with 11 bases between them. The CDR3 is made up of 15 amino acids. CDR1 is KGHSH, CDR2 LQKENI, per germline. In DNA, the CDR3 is TGTGCCAGCTCACCAAGGCGGGAATCCACAGATACGCAGTATTTT. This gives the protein CASSPRRESTDTQYF. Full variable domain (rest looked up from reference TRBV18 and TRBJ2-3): NAGVMQNPRHLVRRRGQEARLRCSPMKGHSHVYWYRQLPEEGLKFMVYLQKENIIDESGMPKERFSAEFPKEGPSILRIQQVVRGDSAAYFCASSPRRESTDTQYFGPGTRLTVL.

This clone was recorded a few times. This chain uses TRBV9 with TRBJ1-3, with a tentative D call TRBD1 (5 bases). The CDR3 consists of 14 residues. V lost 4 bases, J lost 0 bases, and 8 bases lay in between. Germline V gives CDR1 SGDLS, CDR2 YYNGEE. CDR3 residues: CASSLDISGNTIYF. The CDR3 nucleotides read TGTGCCAGCAGCCTGGACATCTCTGGAAACACCATATATTTT. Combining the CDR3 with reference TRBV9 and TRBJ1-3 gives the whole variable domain DSGVTQTPKHLITATGQRVTLRCSPRSGDLSVYWYQQSLDQGLQFLIQYYNGEERAKGNILERFSAQQFPDLHSELNLSSLELGDSALYFCASSLDISGNTIYFGEGSWLTVV.

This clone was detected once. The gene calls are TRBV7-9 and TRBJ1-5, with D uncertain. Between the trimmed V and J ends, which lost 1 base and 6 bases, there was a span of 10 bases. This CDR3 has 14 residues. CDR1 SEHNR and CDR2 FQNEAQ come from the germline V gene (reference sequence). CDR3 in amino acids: CASSLEQDSQPQHF. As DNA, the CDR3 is TGTGCCAGCAGCTTAGAGCAGGATAGTCAGCCCCAGCATTTT.

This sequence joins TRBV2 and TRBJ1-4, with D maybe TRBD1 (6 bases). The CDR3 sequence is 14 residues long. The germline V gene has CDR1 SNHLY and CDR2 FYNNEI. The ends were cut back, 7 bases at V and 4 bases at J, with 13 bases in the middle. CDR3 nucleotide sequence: TGTGCCAGCAAACGGCGGACAGATAATGAAAAACTGTTTTTT. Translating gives CASKRRTDNEKLFF.

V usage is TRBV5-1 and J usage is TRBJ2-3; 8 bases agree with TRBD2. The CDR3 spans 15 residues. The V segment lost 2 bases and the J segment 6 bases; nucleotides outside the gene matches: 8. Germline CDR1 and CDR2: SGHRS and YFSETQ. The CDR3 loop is CASSLGLASSDTQYF. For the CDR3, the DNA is TGCGCCAGCAGCTTAGGACTAGCCTCTTCTGATACGCAGTATTTT.

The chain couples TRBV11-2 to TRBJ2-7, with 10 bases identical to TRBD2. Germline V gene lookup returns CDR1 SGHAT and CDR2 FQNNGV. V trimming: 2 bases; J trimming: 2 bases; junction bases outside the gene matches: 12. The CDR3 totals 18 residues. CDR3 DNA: TGTGCCAGCAGCTTACCTTTGCTAGCGGGAGCCCTAACCTACGAGCAGTACTTC. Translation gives CASSLPLLAGALTYEQYF.

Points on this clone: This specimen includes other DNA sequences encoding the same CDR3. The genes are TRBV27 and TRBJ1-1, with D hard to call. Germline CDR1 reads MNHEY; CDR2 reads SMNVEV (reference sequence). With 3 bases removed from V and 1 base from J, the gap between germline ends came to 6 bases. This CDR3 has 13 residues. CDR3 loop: CASSFRENTEAFF. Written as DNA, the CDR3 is TGTGCCAGCAGTTTCCGGGAGAACACTGAAGCTTTCTTT.

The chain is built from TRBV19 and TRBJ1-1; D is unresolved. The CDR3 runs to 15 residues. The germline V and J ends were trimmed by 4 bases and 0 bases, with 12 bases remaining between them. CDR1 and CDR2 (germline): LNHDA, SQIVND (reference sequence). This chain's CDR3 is CASSRRVGVNTEAFF. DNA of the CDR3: TGTGCCAGTAGTAGGCGGGTTGGGGTGAACACTGAAGCTTTCTTT.

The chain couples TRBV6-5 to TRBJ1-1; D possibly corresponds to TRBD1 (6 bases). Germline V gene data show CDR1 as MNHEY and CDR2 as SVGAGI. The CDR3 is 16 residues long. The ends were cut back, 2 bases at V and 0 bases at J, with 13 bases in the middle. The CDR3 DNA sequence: TGTGCCAGCAGTTACGTACAGGGACCAATGAACACTGAAGCTTTCTTT. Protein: CASSYVQGPMNTEAFF.

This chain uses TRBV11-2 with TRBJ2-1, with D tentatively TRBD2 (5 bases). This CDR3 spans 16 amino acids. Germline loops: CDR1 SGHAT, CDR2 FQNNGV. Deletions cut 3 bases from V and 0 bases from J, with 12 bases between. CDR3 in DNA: TGTGCCAGCAGCTTGAGGGCTGGGAGCTCCTACAATGAGCAGTTCTTC. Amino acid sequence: CASSLRAGSSYNEQFF.

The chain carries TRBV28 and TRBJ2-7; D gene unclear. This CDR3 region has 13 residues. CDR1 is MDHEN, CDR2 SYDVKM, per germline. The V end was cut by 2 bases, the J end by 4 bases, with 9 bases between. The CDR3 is CASSLPTFYEQYF. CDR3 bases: TGTGCCAGCAGTTTACCGACTTTTTACGAGCAGTACTTC.

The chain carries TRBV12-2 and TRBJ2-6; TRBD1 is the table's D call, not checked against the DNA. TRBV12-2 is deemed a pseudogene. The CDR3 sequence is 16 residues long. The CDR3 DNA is TGTGCAAGTCGCTCGACAGGGGGCGTTGGGGCCAACGTCCTGACTTTC. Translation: CASRSTGGVGANVLTF.

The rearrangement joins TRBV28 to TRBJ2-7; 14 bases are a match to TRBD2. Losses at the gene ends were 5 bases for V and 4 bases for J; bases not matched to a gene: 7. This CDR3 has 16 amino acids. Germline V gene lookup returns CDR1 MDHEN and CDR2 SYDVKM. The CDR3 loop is CASSLGTSGSGYEQYF. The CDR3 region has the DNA TGTGCCAGCAGTCTCGGGACTAGCGGGAGTGGATACGAGCAGTACTTC.

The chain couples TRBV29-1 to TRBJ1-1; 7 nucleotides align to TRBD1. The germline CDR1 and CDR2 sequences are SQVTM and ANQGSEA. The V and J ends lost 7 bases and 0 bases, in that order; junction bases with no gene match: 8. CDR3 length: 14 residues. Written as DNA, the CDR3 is TGCAGCGCCGAAAGACAGGGCGTGAACACTGAAGCTTTCTTT. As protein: CSAERQGVNTEAFF.

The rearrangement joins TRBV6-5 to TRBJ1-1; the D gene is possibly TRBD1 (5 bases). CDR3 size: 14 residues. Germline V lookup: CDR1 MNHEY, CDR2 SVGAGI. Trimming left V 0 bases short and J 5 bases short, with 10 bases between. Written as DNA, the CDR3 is TGTGCCAGCAGTTACTCGACTGCAGGGACTGAAGCTTTCTTT. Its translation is CASSYSTAGTEAFF.

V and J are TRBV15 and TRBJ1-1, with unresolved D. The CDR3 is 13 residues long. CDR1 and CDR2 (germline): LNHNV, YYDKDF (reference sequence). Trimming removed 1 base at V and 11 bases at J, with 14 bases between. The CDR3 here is CATSRAVDARAFF. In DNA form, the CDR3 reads TGTGCCACCAGCAGAGCGGTAGACGCGAGGGCTTTCTTT. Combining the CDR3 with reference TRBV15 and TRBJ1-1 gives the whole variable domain DAMVIQNPRYQVTQFGKPVTLSCSQTLNHNVMYWYQQKSSQAPKLLFHYYDKDFNNEADTPDNFQSRRPNTSFCFLDIRSPGLGDTAMYLCATSRAVDARAFFGQGTRLTVV.

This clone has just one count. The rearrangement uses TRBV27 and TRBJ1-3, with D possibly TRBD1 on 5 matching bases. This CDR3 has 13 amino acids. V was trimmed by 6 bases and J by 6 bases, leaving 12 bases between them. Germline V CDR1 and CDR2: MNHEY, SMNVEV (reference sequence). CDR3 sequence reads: CASRSWGENTIYF. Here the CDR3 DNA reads TGTGCCAGCAGATCCTGGGGGGAAAACACCATATATTTT.

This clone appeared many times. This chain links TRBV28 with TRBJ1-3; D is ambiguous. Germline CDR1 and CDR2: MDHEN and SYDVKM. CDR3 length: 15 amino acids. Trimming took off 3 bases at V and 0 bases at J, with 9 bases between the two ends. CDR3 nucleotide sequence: TGTGCCAGCAGTTTGTGGGGAGGCTCTGGAAACACCATATATTTT. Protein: CASSLWGGSGNTIYF.

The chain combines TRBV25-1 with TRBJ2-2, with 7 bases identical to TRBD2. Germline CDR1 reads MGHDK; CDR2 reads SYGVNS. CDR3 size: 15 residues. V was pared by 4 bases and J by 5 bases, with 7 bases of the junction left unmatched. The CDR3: CASSVLSGKTGELFF. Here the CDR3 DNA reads TGTGCCAGCAGTGTGTTGAGCGGGAAGACCGGGGAGCTGTTTTTT.

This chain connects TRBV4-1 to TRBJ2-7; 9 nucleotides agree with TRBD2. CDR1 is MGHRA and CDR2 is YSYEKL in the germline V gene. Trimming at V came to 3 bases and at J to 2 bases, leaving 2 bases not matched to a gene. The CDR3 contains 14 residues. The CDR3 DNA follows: TGCGCCAGCAGCCACGGCGGGGGGGCCTACGAGCAGTACTTC. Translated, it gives CASSHGGGAYEQYF.

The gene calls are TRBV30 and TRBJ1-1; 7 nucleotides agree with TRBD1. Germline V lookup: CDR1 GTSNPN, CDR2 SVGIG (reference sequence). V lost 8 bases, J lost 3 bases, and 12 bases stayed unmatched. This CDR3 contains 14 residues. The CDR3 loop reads CAGFEGAVDTEAFF. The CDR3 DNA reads TGTGCCGGCTTCGAGGGGGCTGTGGACACTGAAGCTTTCTTT.

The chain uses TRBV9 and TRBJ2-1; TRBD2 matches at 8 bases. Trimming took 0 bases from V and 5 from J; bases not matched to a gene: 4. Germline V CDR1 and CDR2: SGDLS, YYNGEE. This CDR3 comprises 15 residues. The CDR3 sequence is CASSVAGGVHNEQFF. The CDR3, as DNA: TGTGCCAGCAGCGTAGCGGGAGGGGTCCACAATGAGCAGTTCTTC.

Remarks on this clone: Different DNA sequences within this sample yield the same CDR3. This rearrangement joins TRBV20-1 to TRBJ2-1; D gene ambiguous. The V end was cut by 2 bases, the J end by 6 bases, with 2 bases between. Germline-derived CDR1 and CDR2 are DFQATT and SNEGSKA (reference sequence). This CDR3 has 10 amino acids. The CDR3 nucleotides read TGCAGTGCTAGACGCAATGAGCAGTTCTTC. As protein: CSARRNEQFF.

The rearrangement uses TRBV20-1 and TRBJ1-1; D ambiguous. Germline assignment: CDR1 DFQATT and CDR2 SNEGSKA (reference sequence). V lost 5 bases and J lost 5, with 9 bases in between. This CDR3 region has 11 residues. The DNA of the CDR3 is TGCAGTGCTTCTGTGAGTACTGAAGCTTTCTTT. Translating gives CSASVSTEAFF.

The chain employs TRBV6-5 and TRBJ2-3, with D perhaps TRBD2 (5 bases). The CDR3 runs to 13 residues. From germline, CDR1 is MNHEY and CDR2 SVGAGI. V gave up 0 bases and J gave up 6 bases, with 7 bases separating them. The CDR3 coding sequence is TGTGCCAGCAGTTACTCGGAGGCGGATACGCAGTATTTT. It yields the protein CASSYSEADTQYF.